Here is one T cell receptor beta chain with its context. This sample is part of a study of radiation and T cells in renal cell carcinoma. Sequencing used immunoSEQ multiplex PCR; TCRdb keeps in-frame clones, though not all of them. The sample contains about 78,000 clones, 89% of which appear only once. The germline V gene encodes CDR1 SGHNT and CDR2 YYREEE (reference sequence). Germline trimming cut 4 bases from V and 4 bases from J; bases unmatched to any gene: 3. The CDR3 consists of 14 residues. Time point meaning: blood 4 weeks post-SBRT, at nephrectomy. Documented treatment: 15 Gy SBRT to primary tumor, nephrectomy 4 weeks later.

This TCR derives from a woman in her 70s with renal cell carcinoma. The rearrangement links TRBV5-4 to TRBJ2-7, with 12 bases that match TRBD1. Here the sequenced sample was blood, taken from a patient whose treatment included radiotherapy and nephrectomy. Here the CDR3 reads CASSRDRGLYEQYF. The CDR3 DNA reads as TGTGCCAGCAGCCGGGACAGGGGGCTGTACGAGCAGTACTTC.